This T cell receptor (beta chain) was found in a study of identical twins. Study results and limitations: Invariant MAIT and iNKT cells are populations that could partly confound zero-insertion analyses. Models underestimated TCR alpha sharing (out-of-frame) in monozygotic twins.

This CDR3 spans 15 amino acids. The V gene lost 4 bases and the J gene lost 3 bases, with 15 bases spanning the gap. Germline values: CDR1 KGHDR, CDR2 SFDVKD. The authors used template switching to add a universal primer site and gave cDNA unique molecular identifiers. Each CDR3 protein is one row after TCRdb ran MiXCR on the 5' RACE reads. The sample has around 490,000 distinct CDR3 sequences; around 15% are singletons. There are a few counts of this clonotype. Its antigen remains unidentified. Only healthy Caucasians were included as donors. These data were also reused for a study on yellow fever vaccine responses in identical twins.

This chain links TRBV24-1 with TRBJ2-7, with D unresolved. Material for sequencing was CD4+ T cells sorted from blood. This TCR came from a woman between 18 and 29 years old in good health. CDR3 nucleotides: TGTGCCACCAGTGACCCTAGATCGCCCTTCTACGAGCAGTACTTC. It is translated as CATSDPRSPFYEQYF.